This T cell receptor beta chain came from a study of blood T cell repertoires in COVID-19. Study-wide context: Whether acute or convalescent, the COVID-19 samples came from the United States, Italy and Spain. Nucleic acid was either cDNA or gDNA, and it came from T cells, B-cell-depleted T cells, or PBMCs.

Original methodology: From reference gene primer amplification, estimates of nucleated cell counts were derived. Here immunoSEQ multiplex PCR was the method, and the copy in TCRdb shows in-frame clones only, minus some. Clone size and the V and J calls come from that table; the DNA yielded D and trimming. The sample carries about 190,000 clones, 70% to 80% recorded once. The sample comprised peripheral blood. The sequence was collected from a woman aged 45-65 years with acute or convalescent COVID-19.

The CDR3, as DNA: TGCGCCAGCAGCTTGAGCACTAGCGGTACAGATACGCAGTATTTT. Translated, it gives CASSLSTSGTDTQYF. The chain joins TRBV5-1 to TRBJ2-3, with TRBD2 identical over 8 bases. CDR1 is SGHRS and CDR2 is YFSETQ in the germline V gene. This CDR3 has 15 amino acids. With V trimmed by 1 base and J by 3 bases, 4 bases remained unmatched.